The next 25 T cell receptor beta chains were all read from a single sample in a study of blood T cell repertoires in COVID-19 (dated by TCRdb to 2020 to 2021). Library prep was done by the immunoSEQ multiplex PCR assay. TCRdb mirrors the immuneACCESS table, restricted to in-frame sequences. Some clones are absent from its copies; in checked studies, under half trace to an unresolved V gene, and the reason for the others is unknown. The sample yields some 190,000 clones; under 90% were counted once. The leading ten clones occupy over 6.5% of the sample. Sequences were obtained from peripheral blood. These receptors were obtained from an elderly woman with COVID-19, enrolled during active disease.

The V and J genes are TRBV2 and TRBJ1-3, with D unresolved. Trimming stripped 3 bases from V and 0 bases from J, with 9 bases between. The CDR3 totals 15 residues. Germline lookup yields CDR1 SNHLY and CDR2 FYNNEI. CDR3 bases: TGTGCCAGCAGTGATGAGGCCAGCTCTGGAAACACCATATATTTT. Protein sequence: CASSDEASSGNTIYF.

The CDR3 bases are TGCGCCAGCAGCCAAGGGACAGGTGCTAACTATGGCTACACCTTC. As protein: CASSQGTGANYGYTF. The rearrangement links TRBV4-1 to TRBJ1-2, with 7 positions matching TRBD1. This CDR3 has 15 amino acids. V gave up 1 base and J gave up 0 bases; unmatched junction bases: 2. Germline V gene sequence: CDR1 MGHRA, CDR2 YSYEKL.

This clone showed up just once. The chain links TRBV2 to TRBJ2-1; 8 nucleotides agree with TRBD2. There are 14 residues in the CDR3. The ends lost 8 bases at V and 7 bases at J; junction bases unmatched: 10. Germline CDR1 is SNHLY and CDR2 is FYNNEI. The CDR3 reads CASLSGSEWNEQFF. DNA for the CDR3: TGTGCCAGCCTAAGCGGGAGTGAGTGGAATGAGCAGTTCTTC.

The V gene is TRBV2, the J gene TRBJ1-5; the D gene is possibly TRBD1 (6 bases). CDR3 length: 13 amino acids. Germline CDR1 is SNHLY and CDR2 is FYNNEI. Trimming left V 5 bases short and J 7 bases short, with 12 bases between. In DNA form, the CDR3 reads TGTGCCAGCAGTCCAGGGGTTGACCAGCCCCAGCATTTT. Amino acids: CASSPGVDQPQHF.

The genes are TRBV19 and TRBJ2-2; the D gene is possibly TRBD2 (5 bases). V gave up 7 bases and J gave up 10 bases, with 13 bases separating them. The CDR3 contains 12 residues. The germline V gene has CDR1 LNHDA and CDR2 SQIVND (reference sequence). The DNA of the CDR3 is TGTGCCAGTACTCCGGGGAATACGGAGCTGTTTTTT. Translating gives CASTPGNTELFF.

J is TRBJ1-2 and V is TRBV5-6, with 8 bases fitting TRBD1. V lost 4 bases to trimming and J lost 2 bases; unmatched junction nucleotides: 7. The germline gives CDR1 SGHDT, CDR2 YYEEEE. This CDR3 has 15 amino acids. The CDR3 spells CASSTMDRVNYGYTF. The CDR3 DNA sequence: TGTGCCAGCAGCACAATGGACAGGGTGAACTATGGCTACACCTTC.

The V call is TRBV2, the J call TRBJ2-1; the match to TRBD1 covers 8 bases. V was clipped by 7 bases and J by 3 bases; unmatched bases: 5. CDR1 and CDR2 (germline): SNHLY, FYNNEI. CDR3 size: 14 residues. The CDR3, as DNA: TGTGCCAGCATTCCCGGGACAGGCTACAATGAGCAGTTCTTC. Translating gives CASIPGTGYNEQFF.

V and J are TRBV9 and TRBJ2-3; 8 bases match TRBD2. V gave up 4 bases and J gave up 4 bases; unmatched junction bases: 11. The length of the CDR3 is 16 residues. The germline CDR1 and CDR2 sequences are SGDLS and YYNGEE. CDR3 coding DNA: TGTGCCAGCAGCCATACAAGCGGGGGTAGGGCAGATACGCAGTATTTT. Translated: CASSHTSGGRADTQYF.

This chain joins TRBV7-8 and TRBJ1-3; D is undetermined. This CDR3 is 14 amino acids long. The germline V gene has CDR1 SGHVS and CDR2 FQNEAQ. V was pared by 2 bases and J by 3 bases, with 8 bases between. The CDR3 region is CASSLRGSGNTIYF. Written as DNA, the CDR3 is TGTGCCAGCAGCTTACGTGGGAGTGGAAACACCATATATTTT.

The chain couples TRBV5-5 to TRBJ1-3; no clear D. The length of the CDR3 is 15 residues. The germline V and J ends were trimmed by 5 bases and 1 base, with 13 bases remaining between them. Germline values: CDR1 SGHKS, CDR2 YYEKEE (reference sequence). This chain's CDR3 is CASSPTGVSGNTIYF. The CDR3 DNA is TGTGCCAGCAGTCCGACGGGAGTTTCTGGAAACACCATATATTTT.

The chain combines TRBV14 with TRBJ1-4; weak D call: TRBD1 (6 bases). V gave up 0 bases and J gave up 3 bases, with 11 bases separating them. The CDR3 runs to 16 residues. Germline CDR1 and CDR2: SGHDN and FVKESK. The DNA for the CDR3 is TGTGCCAGCAGCCAAGAATTCAGGGGTGCTAATGAAAAACTGTTTTTT. Amino acids: CASSQEFRGANEKLFF.

The rearrangement links TRBV6-5 to TRBJ1-5; D remains ambiguous. The germline CDR1 and CDR2 sequences are MNHEY and SVGAGI. V was cut by 2 bases and J by 5 bases, with 7 bases left in between. The CDR3 totals 13 residues. The chain's CDR3 is CASSYNTDQPQHF. CDR3 sequence (DNA): TGTGCCAGCAGTTACAATACGGATCAGCCCCAGCATTTT.

This chain joins TRBV2 and TRBJ1-5; D possibly corresponds to TRBD1 (6 bases). V was shortened by 8 bases and J by 11 bases, with 25 bases between the two germline ends. The CDR3 contains 15 residues. Germline CDR1 is SNHLY and CDR2 is FYNNEI. This CDR3 reads CASGIAARGAGAQHF. The DNA for the CDR3 is TGTGCCAGCGGAATCGCCGCTCGGGGGGCAGGGGCCCAGCATTTT.

This sequence joins TRBV4-1 and TRBJ2-3, with a possible D match to TRBD2 (7 bases). The CDR3 extends over 15 amino acids. The ends were cut back, 1 base at V and 5 bases at J, with 13 bases in the middle. Germline V gives CDR1 MGHRA, CDR2 YSYEKL. CDR3: CASSQGQGGGDTQYF. In DNA form, the CDR3 reads TGCGCCAGCAGCCAAGGTCAGGGAGGGGGAGATACGCAGTATTTT.

The genes are TRBV18 and TRBJ2-3; D unresolved. Deletions cut 2 bases from V and 0 bases from J, with 9 bases between. The germline CDR1 and CDR2 sequences are KGHSH and LQKENI. There are 15 residues in the CDR3. The CDR3 sequence: CASSPSAWSTDTQYF. CDR3 bases: TGTGCCAGCTCACCATCAGCGTGGAGCACAGATACGCAGTATTTT. Filled out from reference TRBV18 and TRBJ2-3, the complete variable domain reads NAGVMQNPRHLVRRRGQEARLRCSPMKGHSHVYWYRQLPEEGLKFMVYLQKENIIDESGMPKERFSAEFPKEGPSILRIQQVVRGDSAAYFCASSPSAWSTDTQYFGPGTRLTVL.

The rearrangement joins TRBV19 to TRBJ1-1; D call uncertain. Trimming stripped 1 base from V and 1 base from J, with 7 bases between. This CDR3 is built from 14 residues. Per the germline V gene, CDR1 is LNHDA and CDR2 is SQIVND (reference sequence). In DNA, the CDR3 is TGTGCCAGTAGTATAGTGGCAGGGAACACTGAAGCTTTCTTT. Protein product: CASSIVAGNTEAFF.

The chain carries TRBV9 and TRBJ1-1, with 7 bases matching TRBD1. The CDR3 covers 15 residues. The J segment lost 2 bases and the V segment lost 5 bases, leaving 9 bases of the junction unmatched. CDR1 is SGDLS, CDR2 YYNGEE, per germline. CDR3 sequence: CASSMNRQGNTEAFF. CDR3 nucleotides: TGTGCCAGCAGTATGAACAGACAGGGCAACACTGAAGCTTTCTTT.

CDR3 sequence reads: CASSFRTEAFF. The DNA of the CDR3 is TGTGCCAGCAGCTTTCGGACTGAAGCTTTCTTT. The J gene is TRBJ1-1, the V gene TRBV11-3; no reliable D call. The germline gives CDR1 SGHNT, CDR2 YENEEA. The CDR3 has 11 amino acids. Trimming pared 3 bases from V and 5 bases from J, leaving 4 bases between.

The sample holds a few counts of this clone. The chain carries TRBV10-2 and TRBJ2-2; 12 bases line up with TRBD2. The CDR3 has 14 amino acids. J lost 7 bases, V lost 8 bases, and 5 bases had no gene match. Germline CDR1 reads WSHSY; CDR2 reads SAAADI. The CDR3 loop reads CASCLAGGRGELFF. For the CDR3, the DNA is TGCGCCAGCTGTCTAGCGGGAGGGCGCGGGGAGCTGTTTTTT.

The chain combines TRBV4-1 with TRBJ2-1; 7 bases agree with TRBD2. V gave up 4 bases and J gave up 3 bases; unmatched junction bases: 3. CDR3 length equals 14 residues. From germline, CDR1 is MGHRA and CDR2 YSYEKL. In DNA, the CDR3 is TGCGCCAGCAGCCCCCAGCGGGACTACAATGAGCAGTTCTTC. Residues: CASSPQRDYNEQFF.

The chain is built from TRBV5-4 and TRBJ1-2, with D possibly TRBD1 on 5 matching bases. Trimming removed 2 bases from V and 4 bases from J, with 12 bases in between. The germline V gene has CDR1 SGHNT and CDR2 YYREEE (reference sequence). The CDR3 has 14 residues. DNA of the CDR3: TGTGCCAGCAGCTTTTACCGGGACTCCTATGGCTACACCTTC. Translating gives CASSFYRDSYGYTF.

This sequence joins TRBV5-1 and TRBJ2-5; perhaps TRBD2 as D (7 bases). The V gene's germline CDR1 is SGHRS and CDR2 YFSETQ. The CDR3 covers 15 residues. Deletions cut 2 bases from V and 3 bases from J, with 14 bases between. The CDR3 sequence: CASSFNGGPEETQYF. In DNA form, the CDR3 reads TGCGCCAGCAGCTTTAACGGGGGGCCCGAAGAGACCCAGTACTTC.

V gene TRBV5-5 combines with J gene TRBJ1-1; 10 positions match TRBD1. Germline trimming cut 5 bases from V and 4 bases from J; bases unmatched to any gene: 8. CDR3 length: 15 residues. CDR1 SGHKS and CDR2 YYEKEE come from the germline V gene (reference sequence). As DNA, the CDR3 is TGTGCCAGCAGGATACTGGGGACAGGGGCCACTGAAGCTTTCTTT. This codes for CASRILGTGATEAFF.

The chain combines TRBV9 with TRBJ1-5; TRBD1 matches at 7 bases. CDR3 size: 15 residues. Trimming cost V 3 bases and J 7 bases; bases outside gene matches: 10. The germline CDR1 and CDR2 sequences are SGDLS and YYNGEE. As DNA, the CDR3 is TGTGCCAGCAGCGCCTCGACAGGGTCGGGACAGCCCCAGCATTTT. Translation gives CASSASTGSGQPQHF.

The chain combines TRBV28 with TRBJ1-6, with D possibly TRBD1 on 6 matching bases. In germline, CDR1 is MDHEN, CDR2 SYDVKM. This CDR3 has 18 residues. Deletions cut 6 bases from V and 3 bases from J, with 21 bases between. This CDR3 is CASRAEPGGGIYNSPLHF. In nucleotides, the CDR3 is TGTGCCAGCAGGGCCGAACCAGGCGGGGGCATCTATAATTCACCCCTCCACTTT.